Listed below are T cell receptor beta chains from one sample, sequenced in a study of blood T cell repertoires in COVID-19. Measured with immunoSEQ multiplex PCR; TCRdb has only the in-frame clones, and not every one. Among about 270,000 clones listed, approximately 90% were seen once. The sequenced sample consisted of PBMCs or T cells enriched from blood (not recorded which). These receptor sequences come from a woman in her thirties or forties with acute COVID-19. The CDR3 runs from the conserved cysteine through the conserved F or W. The D gene is left open where the match is weak. Expanded clones are given a class, and other clones once, few, many or no size at all.

d_gene	v_gene	abundance	j_gene	CDR3nt	CDR3aa
-	TRBV9	-	TRBJ1-2	TGTGCCAGCAGCGTTGGAGATAACTATGGCTACACCTTC	CASSVGDNYGYTF
TRBD2	TRBV4-2	once	TRBJ2-5	TGTGCCAGCAGCCAAGTATCCGGGGGGGGAGGGGAGACCCAGTACTTC	CASSQVSGGGGETQYF
-	TRBV3-1/TRBV3-2	-	TRBJ2-3	TGTGCCAGCAGCGCCGGAGGTGAGCGGGGCACAGATACGCAGTATTTT	CASSAGGERGTDTQYF
-	TRBV6-2/TRBV6-3	-	TRBJ1-1	TGTGCCAGCAGTTATATCTATTCGAACACTGAAGCTTTCTTT	CASSYIYSNTEAFF
-	TRBV4-2	-	TRBJ2-2	TGTGCCAGCAGCTATCAACTGAACACCGGGGAGCTGTTTTTT	CASSYQLNTGELFF
-	TRBV5-4	-	TRBJ2-7	TGTGCCAGCAGCCCGAGAGGTGGAGGCTCCTACGAGCAGTACTTC	CASSPRGGGSYEQYF
TRBD1	TRBV12-5	once	TRBJ1-2	TGTGCTAGTGGTTTGGTATATGGACAGGCCCCTAACTATGGCTACACCTTC	CASGLVYGQAPNYGYTF
-	TRBV19	-	TRBJ1-2	TGTGCCAGTAGTTCGACAGTGTGGGGCACCTTC	CASSSTVWGTF
TRBD1	TRBV11-3	-	TRBJ2-5	TGTGCCAGCAGCCCCGGACAGGGGCGTGAGACCCAGTACTTC	CASSPGQGRETQYF
-	TRBV30	-	TRBJ2-3	TGTGCCTGGAGTGATTCTAGCGCAGATACGCAGTATTTT	CAWSDSSADTQYF
TRBD1	TRBV29-1	-	TRBJ1-2	TGCAGCGTTGAAGATCGGAAGGGGACAGTCGATGGCTACACCTTC	CSVEDRKGTVDGYTF
-	TRBV2	-	TRBJ1-1	TGTGCCAGCAGTGAACAGGGGAGCGCTTTCTTT	CASSEQGSAFF
TRBD2	TRBV7-8	-	TRBJ2-5	TGTGCCAGCAGCCCCTGGACTAGCGGGGGGGCCCGGGAGACCCAGTACTTC	CASSPWTSGGARETQYF
TRBD1	TRBV28	few	TRBJ1-3	TGTGCCAGCAGACGAGACAGGGCCTCTGGAAACACCATATATTTT	CASRRDRASGNTIYF
TRBD2	TRBV11-3	-	TRBJ2-1	TGTGCCAGCAGCACCCCCAGCGGGGGCTACAATGAGCAGTTCTTC	CASSTPSGGYNEQFF
TRBD2	TRBV10-1	once	TRBJ2-7	TGCGCCAGCAGTGAGGATGGGGGTAGCGGGAGATGCGGCTACGAGCAGTACTTC	CASSEDGGSGRCGYEQYF
TRBD2	TRBV7-2	-	TRBJ2-7	TGTGCCAGCAGCCCCGGACTAGCGATTACTTACGAGCAGTACTTC	CASSPGLAITYEQYF
-	TRBV2	-	TRBJ1-1	TGTGCCAGCAATGTGTTCCTTGAAGCTTTCTTT	CASNVFLEAFF
TRBD1	TRBV2	-	TRBJ1-4	TGTGCCAGCAGTGTCGGGACAGGGGTTGAAAAACTGTTTTTT	CASSVGTGVEKLFF
TRBD1	TRBV5-1	-	TRBJ2-2	TGCGCCAGCAGCCGGGGGACAGGGGGCACCGGGGAGCTGTTTTTT	CASSRGTGGTGELFF
TRBD1	TRBV5-8	few	TRBJ2-7	TGTGCCAGCAGCTTGGGACAGGGGAATGGCTACGAGCAGTACTTC	CASSLGQGNGYEQYF
-	TRBV2	-	TRBJ2-2	TGTGCCAGCAGTCGCAGGGGAGCCGGGGAGCTGTTTTTT	CASSRRGAGELFF
TRBD1	TRBV3-1/TRBV3-2	-	TRBJ1-1	TGTGCCAGCAGCCAGAGAGACAGGGAGAACACTGAAGCTTTCTTT	CASSQRDRENTEAFF
-	TRBV5-1	-	TRBJ2-5	TGCGCCAGCAGCTCACAGTTACAAGAGACCCAGTACTTC	CASSSQLQETQYF
-	TRBV7-6	-	TRBJ2-1	TGTGCCAGCAGCCCAACGCGGGGCATCCCCAACAATGAGCAGTTCTTC	CASSPTRGIPNNEQFF
TRBD1	TRBV11-3	few	TRBJ2-7	TGTGCCAGCAGCTTAACCCGGGACAGCTACGAGCAGTACTTC	CASSLTRDSYEQYF
TRBD1	TRBV11-2	-	TRBJ1-1	TGTGCCAGCAGCGCCAGGGGGCCTGAAGCTTTCTTT	CASSARGPEAFF
-	TRBV18	-	TRBJ2-5	TGTGCCAGCTCACCTCGTCAAGAGACCCAGTACTTC	CASSPRQETQYF
-	TRBV4-1	few	TRBJ1-2	TGCGCCAGCAGCCTCCGGGAGATCTCAGGGGGCTACACCTTC	CASSLREISGGYTF
-	TRBV28	once	TRBJ1-1	TGTGCCAGCAGTTTCAGTAAAGCTGAAGCTTTCTTT	CASSFSKAEAFF
TRBD1	TRBV30	-	TRBJ1-1	TGTGCCTGGAGTGCCAGAGACAGGGGAAAGACTGAAGCTTTCTTT	CAWSARDRGKTEAFF
TRBD1	TRBV9	-	TRBJ2-5	TGTGCCAGCAGCCTAGGGACAGTGCAAGAGACCCAGTACTTC	CASSLGTVQETQYF